This T cell receptor beta chain is from a study of identical twins. Findings of the study overall: In cord blood, abundant beta clonotypes had fewer insertions; memory showed no trend. Modeled out-of-frame TCR alpha sharing in monozygotic twins fell below observed levels. Out-of-frame alpha sequences shared by twins showed excess low generation probability.

A few counts support this clonotype. Its specificity is not known. Trimming left V 3 bases short and J 0 bases short, with 10 bases between. This CDR3 comprises 14 residues. From germline, CDR1 is DFQATT and CDR2 SNEGSKA (reference sequence). Addition of a universal primer site occurred through template switching, and cDNA carried unique molecular identifiers. TCRdb recomputed calls from the 5' RACE reads with MiXCR, one row per CDR3 protein. The sample gives more than 1.5 million distinct CDR3 sequences, about 32% of which show up once; around 0.3% is in the top ten. The rearrangement links TRBV20-1 to TRBJ2-3; perhaps D is TRBD1 or TRBD2 (5 bases each). The sample taken for sequencing was cord blood. The source is a newborn girl in good health. The CDR3 sequence: CSASPGRSTDTQYF. The CDR3 DNA follows: TGCAGTGCTAGCCCGGGACGTAGCACAGATACGCAGTATTTT.